This section outlines one TCR beta chain sequence together with its context. Its antigen is unknown. The CDR3 has 14 amino acids. V lost 1 base, J lost 5 bases, and 6 bases stayed unmatched. CDR1 and CDR2 (germline): SQVTM, ANQGSEA. A second about 7 to 11 cycle PCR used barcoded and J-beta primers. TCRdb independently ran MiXCR on the 5' RACE reads; one entry per CDR3 protein. The sample has roughly 790,000 distinct CDR3 sequences, around 40% seen once. The data originate from a study of blood T cells in healthy people across ages. Study-wide results and caveats: As age increased, TCR beta diversity per million T cells fell in a roughly linear fashion. Naive CD4+ cell counts and diversity both ran higher in long-lived than in aged donors.

This clonotype was obtained from a woman aged 55-69 years in good health. The sequenced sample was blood. The gene calls are TRBV29-1 and TRBJ1-1; 8 bases agree with TRBD1. The CDR3 DNA sequence: TGCAGCGTTGAAGTGGCAGGGGGCAAGACTGAAGCTTTCTTT. Protein sequence: CSVEVAGGKTEAFF.